The following is a TCR beta chain sequence with its context. This record belongs to a study of blood T cell repertoires in COVID-19. Study-wide background: The origin of the acute and convalescent COVID-19 samples was the United States, Italy and Spain. Sample material is recorded as cDNA or gDNA derived from T cells, B-cell-depleted T cells, or PBMCs.

Method: immunoSEQ multiplex PCR; TCRdb's copy keeps in-frame clones and lacks some. The sample comprises fewer than 400,000 clones, roughly 90% of which are singletons, and around 20% rests with the top ten. Two negative PCRs, clearance, or symptom resolution were required of recovered Cohort 3 donors. The CDR3 has 14 residues. V lost 3 bases to trimming and J lost 0 bases, with 9 bases between them. Per germline, CDR1 MDHEN and CDR2 SYDVKM. The chain uses TRBV28 and TRBJ2-7; tentatively, D is TRBD1 (5 bases). This clonotype was sampled from a woman aged 25 to 39 who had recovered from COVID-19. Sequenced sample: PBMCs or T cells enriched from blood (not recorded which). The CDR3 protein is CASSFRDFSYEQYF. Here the CDR3 DNA reads TGTGCCAGCAGTTTCAGGGATTTCTCCTACGAGCAGTACTTC.